This T cell receptor beta chain was observed in a study of T cell clones after liver transplantation. Study information: Liver transplant recipients had immunosuppression withdrawal attempted within 2 years. Apart from a few HCV-positive recipients, transplants were for non-autoimmune, non-viral reasons. Tolerant meant at least one year fully off immunosuppression without liver enzymes above twice normal.

To note about this clone: What it binds is unknown.

Sequencing was performed with immunoSEQ multiplex PCR; in TCRdb, only in-frame clones are kept and a portion is missing. The table includes around 43,000 clones, 86% detected once. The length of the CDR3 is 15 residues. V lost 4 bases to trimming and J lost 0 bases, with 10 bases between them. The V gene's germline CDR1 is LNHDA and CDR2 SQIVND (reference sequence). General study findings and limits: A significant post-transplant drop in circulating graft-donor-reactive CD4 TCRbeta sequences occurred in most of the 8 subjects.

This receptor was obtained from a human patient who received a liver transplant. The T cells may partly be graft donor cells. This sequence joins TRBV19 and TRBJ1-5; D ambiguous. This material consisted of CD4+ T cells from blood, taken 24 months after liver transplant. Written as DNA, the CDR3 is TGTGCCAGTAGTACGGACGGATATAGCAATCAGCCCCAGCATTTT. Its protein product is CASSTDGYSNQPQHF.